This T cell receptor beta chain stems from a study of T cell repertoires and Cas9 in healthy adults. Sequencing used immunoSEQ multiplex PCR; TCRdb keeps in-frame clones, though not all of them. This sample has about 14,000 clones, with 89% found just once. CDR1 SGHTA and CDR2 FQGNSA come from the germline V gene. This CDR3 has 15 amino acids. J lost 3 bases, V lost 5 bases, and 6 bases had no gene match. The sequenced sample was Tregs (CD4+, CD25+, CD127-, CD137-, CD154-) from PBMCs; culture status not recorded. The receptor was isolated from a human donor in good health. The chain couples TRBV7-2 to TRBJ1-5; 8 bases line up with TRBD1. The CDR3 DNA reads as TGTGCCAGCAGCACTCACAGGGGGTACAATCAGCCCCAGCATTTT. The encoded protein is CASSTHRGYNQPQHF.